This T cell receptor (beta chain) was observed in a study of cytomegalovirus exposure and HLA in healthy donors. Regarding the study as a whole: Earlier findings revealed that most TCR beta V segments proved productive either about 90% or about 30% of the time. Available immune exposure information was restricted to CMV serostatus only. What a later analysis reportedly showed was that an Asian-associated ancestry cluster had fewer N-insertions than the approximately 700-donor mean. Researchers left out some V segments, among them TRBV6-2 and TRBV6-3, as indistinguishable.

60 Vbeta and 13 Jbeta primers were used in PCR. The table came from immunoSEQ multiplex PCR; TCRdb's copy has only in-frame clones and leaves some out. The sample records 130,000 or so clones, approximately 78% being singletons. Remarks on this clone: The target antigen is unknown.

J lost 2 bases, V lost 3 bases, and 9 bases had no gene match. This CDR3 region has 18 residues. Germline loops: CDR1 SGHTS, CDR2 YDEGEE. The sequence derives from a woman between 35 and 50 years old in good health and CMV-seronegative. The sequenced sample was PBMCs. This sequence joins TRBV5-8 and TRBJ2-6; 9 bases align to TRBD1. DNA of the CDR3: TGTGCCAGCAGCTCACCGGGACAGGGACATCCTGGGGCCAACGTCCTGACTTTC. Residues: CASSSPGQGHPGANVLTF.